Each of the 30 T cell receptor beta chains below was sequenced from the same sample in a study of blood T cell repertoires in COVID-19. The protocol was immunoSEQ multiplex PCR, while the TCRdb copy is restricted to in-frame clones and leaves out a portion. The table lists approximately 160,000 clones, approximately 79% of them singletons. Source material: PBMCs or T cells enriched from blood (not recorded which). These receptors all stem from a man aged 45-60 years who had recovered from COVID-19.

The V gene is TRBV7-8, the J gene TRBJ2-3, with D possibly being TRBD2 (6 bases). The V end lost 2 bases, the J end lost 1 base, and 16 bases lay between the germline ends. Germline CDR1 reads SGHVS; CDR2 reads FQNEAQ. The CDR3 runs to 17 residues. The CDR3 region is CASSLRFYGTGTDTQYF. The CDR3 DNA is TGTGCCAGCAGCTTACGTTTTTACGGGACTGGCACAGATACGCAGTATTTT. The whole variable domain, remainder taken from reference TRBV7-8 and TRBJ2-3, is GAGVSQSPRYKVAKRGQDVALRCDPISGHVSLFWYQQALGQGPEFLTYFQNEAQLDKSGLPSDRFFAERPEGSVSTLKIQRTQQEDSAVYLCASSLRFYGTGTDTQYFGPGTRLTVL.

The chain's CDR3 is CASSWGGNTGELFF. The DNA of the CDR3 is TGTGCCAGCAGCTGGGGGGGGAACACCGGGGAGCTGTTTTTT. The chain has TRBV5-4 and TRBJ2-2; TRBD2 matches at 7 bases. This CDR3 has 14 amino acids. V shed 3 bases, J shed 1 base, and the junction held 0 bases outside the gene matches. CDR1 is SGHNT, CDR2 YYREEE, per germline (reference sequence).

The gene calls are TRBV3-1 (or the pseudogene TRBV3-2) and TRBJ1-1, with D unclear. V lost 1 base and J lost 10, with 13 bases in between. The CDR3 runs to 13 residues. Germline CDR1 is LGHDT and CDR2 is YNNKEL (reference sequence). The CDR3 DNA reads TGTGCCAGCAGCCAAGTTGACTCGTCGGGAGCTTTCTTT. Protein product: CASSQVDSSGAFF.

A few counts support this clone. The genes are TRBV5-5 and TRBJ1-1; no firm D call. V lost 2 bases and J lost 4, with 9 bases in between. CDR1 and CDR2 from the germline V gene are SGHKS and YYEKEE (reference sequence). The CDR3 consists of 13 residues. CDR3 region: CASSLISGTEAFF. CDR3 DNA: TGTGCCAGCAGCTTAATCTCCGGCACTGAAGCTTTCTTT. Drawing the rest from reference TRBV5-5 and TRBJ1-1, the complete variable domain is DAGVTQSPTHLIKTRGQQVTLRCSPISGHKSVSWYQQVLGQGPQFIFQYYEKEERGRGNFPDRFSARQFPNYSSELNVNALLLGDSALYLCASSLISGTEAFFGQGTRLTVV.

The chain uses TRBV18 and TRBJ1-1; perhaps TRBD1 as D (6 bases). The germline V and J ends were trimmed by 1 base and 4 bases, with 13 bases remaining between them. CDR1 and CDR2 (germline): KGHSH, LQKENI. This CDR3 spans 15 amino acids. CDR3 residues: CASSPLAGAGTEAFF. CDR3 sequence (DNA): TGTGCCAGCTCACCACTCGCAGGGGCGGGCACTGAAGCTTTCTTT.

The CDR3 coding sequence is TGTGCCTGGAGTGTACCAGGGTCATCCTCCTACGAGCAGTACTTC. This translates into CAWSVPGSSSYEQYF. V usage is TRBV30 and J usage is TRBJ2-7, with a weak D call TRBD1 (5 bases). V was pared by 0 bases and J by 0 bases, with 12 bases between. This CDR3 has 15 residues. Germline V gene lookup returns CDR1 GTSNPN and CDR2 SVGIG (reference sequence).

The chain is built from TRBV9 and TRBJ2-5; no clear D gene. Germline loops: CDR1 SGDLS, CDR2 YYNGEE. V was cut by 0 bases and J by 5 bases, with 14 bases left in between. CDR3 length: 15 amino acids. Here the CDR3 DNA reads TGTGCCAGCAGCGTAGGAAATTCGGGTGGGGAGACCCAGTACTTC. This codes for CASSVGNSGGETQYF.

The chain links TRBV29-1 to TRBJ1-2, with TRBD1 matching 8 bases. The J segment lost 0 bases and the V segment lost 7 bases, leaving 4 bases of the junction unmatched. The CDR3 consists of 13 residues. CDR1 is SQVTM, CDR2 ANQGSEA, per germline. CDR3 coding DNA: TGCAGCGGATCACAGGGGGCTAACTATGGCTACACCTTC. This gives the protein CSGSQGANYGYTF.

The gene calls are TRBV6-5 and TRBJ2-7; D gene unclear. Trimming shortened V by 2 bases and J by 1 base, and 6 bases separated the two germline ends. CDR3 length: 13 residues. The germline CDR1 and CDR2 sequences are MNHEY and SVGAGI. The DNA of the CDR3 is TGTGCCAGCAGTTACAAACAGTCCTACGAGCAGTACTTC. Translation: CASSYKQSYEQYF.

This chain links TRBV25-1 with TRBJ2-3, with D possibly matching TRBD2 (5 bases). There are 15 residues in the CDR3. V was shortened by 2 bases and J by 1 base, with 10 bases between the two germline ends. Per the germline V gene, CDR1 is MGHDK and CDR2 is SYGVNS. The CDR3 nucleotides read TGTGCCAGCAGTGAAGTCGGACTCCGCACAGATACGCAGTATTTT. This translates into CASSEVGLRTDTQYF.

The V and J genes are TRBV2 and TRBJ2-3; D call uncertain. The CDR3 has 14 amino acids. Trimming shortened V by 6 bases and J by 0 bases, and 10 bases separated the two germline ends. Germline V gene lookup returns CDR1 SNHLY and CDR2 FYNNEI. CDR3 sequence reads: CASSRTLSTDTQYF. The CDR3 nucleotides are TGTGCCAGCAGCCGAACGCTAAGCACAGATACGCAGTATTTT.

The chain couples TRBV19 to TRBJ2-1, with TRBD2 identical over 7 bases. This CDR3 has 15 residues. Germline V gene lookup returns CDR1 LNHDA and CDR2 SQIVND (reference sequence). V dropped 3 bases and J dropped 8; count of bases not matched to a gene: 10. The CDR3 reads CASSIQAGRLDEQFF. In nucleotides, the CDR3 is TGTGCCAGTAGTATCCAAGCGGGGCGCCTGGATGAGCAGTTCTTC.

This clone has just one count. V usage is TRBV18 and J usage is TRBJ2-3; weak D call: TRBD2 (5 bases). Trimming pared 3 bases from V and 0 bases from J, leaving 16 bases between. This CDR3 has 17 residues. Germline V gene data show CDR1 as KGHSH and CDR2 as LQKENI. The CDR3 sequence is CASSPVLALSSTDTQYF. CDR3 nucleotides: TGTGCCAGCTCACCGGTTCTAGCTTTATCTAGCACAGATACGCAGTATTTT. Drawing the rest from reference TRBV18 and TRBJ2-3, the complete variable domain is NAGVMQNPRHLVRRRGQEARLRCSPMKGHSHVYWYRQLPEEGLKFMVYLQKENIIDESGMPKERFSAEFPKEGPSILRIQQVVRGDSAAYFCASSPVLALSSTDTQYFGPGTRLTVL.

This sequence joins TRBV7-2 and TRBJ2-3; D might be TRBD2 (6 bases). The CDR3 length is 14 residues. Trimming took off 3 bases at V and 4 bases at J, with 11 bases between the two ends. CDR1 and CDR2 (germline): SGHTA, FQGNSA. The CDR3 DNA reads as TGTGCCAGCAGCTTCTGGGAGGTGGCAGATACGCAGTATTTT. Translation: CASSFWEVADTQYF.

In nucleotides, the CDR3 is TGTGCCAGCAGCTCTCGACAGGATAAAAAAGCTTTCTTT. It is translated as CASSSRQDKKAFF. This rearrangement joins TRBV7-6 to TRBJ1-1, with D maybe TRBD1 (6 bases). CDR3 length: 13 residues. The V and J ends lost 4 bases and 9 bases respectively, with 15 bases between them. From germline, CDR1 is SGHVS and CDR2 FNYEAQ. The variable domain in full, with the rest retrieved from reference TRBV7-6 and TRBJ1-1, is GAGVSQSPRYKVTKRGQDVALRCDPISGHVSLYWYRQALGQGPEFLTYFNYEAQQDKSGLPNDRFSAERPEGSISTLTIQRTEQRDSAMYRCASSSRQDKKAFFGQGTRLTVV.

The chain joins TRBV7-9 to TRBJ1-1; D is perhaps TRBD1 (5 bases). Germline V CDR1 and CDR2: SEHNR, FQNEAQ (reference sequence). Trimming left V 5 bases short and J 1 base short, with 8 bases between. The length of the CDR3 is 13 residues. In nucleotides, the CDR3 is TGTGCCAGCAGCGAACAGGAGAACACTGAAGCTTTCTTT. Amino acids: CASSEQENTEAFF.

The sample holds one count of this clone. The V gene is TRBV2, the J gene TRBJ1-1; D remains unclear. V gave up 9 bases and J gave up 3 bases, with 8 bases separating them. CDR1 is SNHLY, CDR2 FYNNEI, per germline. The CDR3 extends over 11 amino acids. The CDR3 bases are TGTGCCAGTTCAGGCTACACTGAAGCTTTCTTT. It codes for CASSGYTEAFF.

As concerns this clone: Other DNA sequences in this sample translate to the same CDR3. The genes are TRBV5-5 and TRBJ1-2; a possible D gene is TRBD1 (5 bases). This CDR3 has 13 residues. V lost 4 bases to trimming and J lost 2 bases, with 9 bases between them. Per germline, CDR1 SGHKS and CDR2 YYEKEE (reference sequence). CDR3 sequence (DNA): TGTGCCAGCAGCCGGGACTCAAACTATGGCTACACCTTC. Its translation is CASSRDSNYGYTF.

The chain uses TRBV5-6 and TRBJ2-7, with 7 nucleotides matching TRBD1. This CDR3 region has 14 residues. V was clipped by 1 base and J by 6 bases; unmatched bases: 7. Germline V gene sequence: CDR1 SGHDT, CDR2 YYEEEE. The chain's CDR3 is CASSLKGAIAEQYF. The DNA of the CDR3 is TGTGCCAGCAGCTTGAAGGGGGCCATTGCCGAGCAGTACTTC.

The chain employs TRBV6-5 and TRBJ1-1, with TRBD1 matching over 7 bases. With V trimmed by 7 bases and J by 0 bases, 5 bases remained unmatched. CDR1 and CDR2 from the germline V gene are MNHEY and SVGAGI. CDR3 length: 14 amino acids. Here the CDR3 DNA reads TGTGCCAGCACCAAACAGGGGATGAACACTGAAGCTTTCTTT. Translating gives CASTKQGMNTEAFF.

This clone was counted a few times. The rearrangement uses TRBV6-1 and TRBJ2-3; 11 bases agree with TRBD2. Germline assignment: CDR1 MNHNS and CDR2 SASEGT. V lost 6 bases, J lost 2 bases, and 7 bases stayed unmatched. This CDR3 region has 16 residues. CDR3 protein: CASSEISGGATDTQYF. DNA for the CDR3: TGTGCCAGCAGCGAAATTAGCGGGGGGGCCACAGATACGCAGTATTTT.

V is TRBV5-8 and J is TRBJ2-3, with 7 nucleotides matching TRBD1. Germline V CDR1 and CDR2: SGHTS, YDEGEE. This CDR3 has 13 residues. V was pared by 10 bases and J by 3 bases, with 8 bases of the junction left unmatched. The CDR3 DNA is TGTGCCGGCCAAAGGGGGCGAACAGATACGCAGTATTTT. Translation gives CAGQRGRTDTQYF. Full variable domain (outside the CDR3, taken from reference TRBV5-8 and TRBJ2-3): EAGVTQSPTHLIKTRGQQATLRCSPISGHTSVYWYQQALGLGLQFLLWYDEGEERNRGNFPPRFSGRQFPNYSSELNVNALELEDSALYLCAGQRGRTDTQYFGPGTRLTVL.

The V gene is TRBV28, the J gene TRBJ1-5, with 11 bases lining up with TRBD1. Germline V gene data show CDR1 as MDHEN and CDR2 as SYDVKM. This CDR3 contains 15 residues. The ends lost 4 bases at V and 7 bases at J; junction bases unmatched: 6. The CDR3 protein is CASSYRTGGGQPQHF. The CDR3 DNA sequence: TGTGCCAGCAGTTACCGGACAGGGGGCGGGCAGCCCCAGCATTTT.

The chain recombines TRBV6-4 with TRBJ2-2, with 10 bases aligning to TRBD1. The CDR3 has 14 amino acids. CDR1 MRHNA and CDR2 SNTAGT come from the germline V gene. V lost 5 bases and J lost 5; bases outside the gene matches: 2. CDR3 protein: CASSRTGGTGELFF. CDR3 coding DNA: TGTGCCAGCAGTAGGACAGGGGGGACCGGGGAGCTGTTTTTT.

This sequence joins TRBV11-1 and TRBJ1-1, with D possibly being TRBD1 (5 bases). Germline V CDR1 and CDR2: SGHAT, FQDESV (reference sequence). The CDR3 has 13 amino acids. V lost 3 bases, J lost 3 bases, and 8 bases lay in between. The CDR3 bases are TGTGCCAGCAGCTTCTCCAGGGACACTGAAGCTTTCTTT. As protein: CASSFSRDTEAFF.

The chain carries TRBV5-1 and TRBJ2-3; 11 bases fit TRBD2. The CDR3 runs to 18 residues. Germline V gives CDR1 SGHRS, CDR2 YFSETQ. V lost 1 base, J lost 6 bases, and 13 bases stayed unmatched. As DNA, the CDR3 is TGCGCCAGCAGCTTGTGGTACACCGGACTAGCGGGTGACGATACGCAGTATTTT. Translation: CASSLWYTGLAGDDTQYF.

The rearrangement links TRBV5-1 to TRBJ2-6; no clear D. The CDR3 has 14 residues. CDR1 is SGHRS and CDR2 is YFSETQ in the germline V gene. V was trimmed by 5 bases and J by 0 bases, leaving 6 bases between them. As DNA, the CDR3 is TGCGCCAGCAGAGACACCTCTGGGGCCAACGTCCTGACTTTC. This gives the protein CASRDTSGANVLTF. Drawing the rest from reference TRBV5-1 and TRBJ2-6, the complete variable domain is KAGVTQTPRYLIKTRGQQVTLSCSPISGHRSVSWYQQTPGQGLQFLFEYFSETQRNKGNFPGRFSGRQFSNSRSEMNVSTLELGDSALYLCASRDTSGANVLTFGAGSRLTVL.

This clone has at least ten counts. The chain links TRBV13 to TRBJ2-2; perhaps TRBD2 as D (6 bases). Trimming removed 5 bases from V and 6 bases from J, with 16 bases in between. Germline V gene sequence: CDR1 PRHDT, CDR2 FYEKMQ (reference sequence). The CDR3 consists of 15 residues. CDR3 sequence: CASSQEGGGAGELFF. The CDR3 DNA sequence: TGTGCCAGCAGCCAGGAGGGCGGAGGGGCCGGGGAGCTGTTTTTT.

The CDR3 region is CASSEQGVRTEAFF. CDR3 nucleotide sequence: TGTGCCAGCAGTGAGCAGGGGGTAAGGACTGAAGCTTTCTTT. The chain combines TRBV27 with TRBJ1-1; 7 bases map to TRBD1. Germline V lookup: CDR1 MNHEY, CDR2 SMNVEV (reference sequence). The CDR3 is 14 amino acids. V dropped 5 bases and J dropped 5; count of bases not matched to a gene: 8.

The chain links TRBV4-1 to TRBJ1-6; the D is unclear. CDR1 is MGHRA and CDR2 is YSYEKL in the germline V gene. The CDR3 length is 16 residues. Trimming cost V 0 bases and J 0 bases, with 6 bases left between them. The CDR3 DNA follows: TGCGCCAGCAGCCAAGATCCGAGCTCCTATAATTCACCCCTCCACTTT. Translated: CASSQDPSSYNSPLHF.